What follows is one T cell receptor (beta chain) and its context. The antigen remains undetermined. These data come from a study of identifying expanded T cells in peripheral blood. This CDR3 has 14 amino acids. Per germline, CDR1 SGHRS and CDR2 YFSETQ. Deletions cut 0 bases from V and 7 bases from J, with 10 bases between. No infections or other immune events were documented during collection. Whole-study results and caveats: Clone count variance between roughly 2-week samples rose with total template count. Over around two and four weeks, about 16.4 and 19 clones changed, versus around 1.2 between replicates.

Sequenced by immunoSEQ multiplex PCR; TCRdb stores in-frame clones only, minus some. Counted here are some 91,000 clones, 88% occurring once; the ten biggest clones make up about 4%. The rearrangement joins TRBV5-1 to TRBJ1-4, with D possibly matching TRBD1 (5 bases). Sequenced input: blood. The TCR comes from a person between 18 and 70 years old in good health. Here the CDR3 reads CASSLVPGSEKLFF. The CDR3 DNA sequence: TGCGCCAGCAGCTTGGTGCCAGGGAGTGAAAAACTGTTTTTT.